The clone carrying this T cell receptor beta chain appeared many times. Its target is not known. Stated time point: newly diagnosed GD, antithyroid drugs for less than 3 months. Extracted PBMC RNA gave rise to the TCR library. Assembly of TCR beta libraries relied on iRepertoire HTBI primers together with Arm-PCR of CDR3 regions. MiXCR, applied by TCRdb to the multiplex PCR reads, yields one record per CDR3 protein. The table records over 500,000 distinct CDR3 sequences, more than 15% of them present only once. The entry originates in a study of regulatory T cells in long-lasting Graves disease. As for the study in general: Patients newly diagnosed with Graves' had been on antithyroid drugs for under 3 months. Broader study findings: Accuracy was perhaps lowered by the small sample size.

A further study also used this sample, focusing on T cells in Graves' hyperthyroidism and ophthalmopathy. From that report: The diagnostic basis comprised clinical symptoms, serum thyroxine and TRAb, thyroid ultrasound and orbital computed tomography.

Material: peripheral blood mononuclear cells (PBMCs), obtained at new diagnosis, from a patient treated with antithyroid drugs. The receptor was derived from a young man with Graves disease.

The CDR3 nucleotides are TGTGCCAGCAGTTTATATACGGGAAAAAACATTCAGTACTTC. Amino acid sequence: CASSLYTGKNIQYF. V and J are TRBV27 and TRBJ2-4, with TRBD2 as a possible D gene (5 bases). V lost 1 base and J lost 4, with 8 bases in between. The CDR3 covers 14 residues. Looked up from germline, CDR1 is MNHEY and CDR2 is SMNVEV (reference sequence).